Reported below is one T cell receptor (beta chain). This specimen comes from a study of cytomegalovirus exposure and HLA in healthy donors. With 1 base clipped from V and 0 bases from J, the junction kept 3 bases outside the gene matches. The CDR3 is made up of 15 amino acids. Looked up from germline, CDR1 is SGHNT and CDR2 is YYREEE (reference sequence). The PCR used 60 Vbeta and 13 Jbeta primers. Assay: immunoSEQ multiplex PCR; the TCRdb copy retains only in-frame clones and omits some. The repertoire has under 110,000 clones, 60% to 80% of them found once; the top ten carry 2.5% to 3%. This receptor was taken from a female donor in good health and CMV-seronegative. The V call is TRBV5-4, the J call TRBJ2-7; 8 bases are shared with TRBD2. The sequenced sample was PBMCs. The CDR3 DNA sequence: TGTGCCAGCAGCTTGCCCAGCGGGGGCTCCTACGAGCAGTACTTC. This codes for CASSLPSGGSYEQYF.